This TCR beta chain was documented in a study of T cell responses to AZD1222 COVID-19 vaccine. Study background: Doses given second, at about 4 or about 12 weeks, were pooled.

V shed 5 bases and J 0 bases; nucleotides not matched to a gene: 5. Looked up from germline, CDR1 is SEHNR and CDR2 is FQNEAQ (reference sequence). The CDR3 covers 15 residues. The data were produced by immunoSEQ multiplex PCR, yet TCRdb's version contains in-frame clones alone and is incomplete. The sample includes about 140,000 clones, roughly 91% of them seen just once. Of note for this clone: No antigen is known for it.

Broader study findings: Only five to seven individuals given AZD1222 were seropositive at baseline. Increased Spike-specific TCR breadth and depth were observed after two AZD1222 doses.

The specimen comprised peripheral blood, sampled on day 0 of AZD1222 vaccination. The chain links TRBV7-9 to TRBJ1-1, with 8 bases identical to TRBD1. The clonotype was recovered from an adult in good health. The CDR3 DNA reads TGTGCCAGCAGCCCCCGGGACAGGTTGAACACTGAAGCTTTCTTT. Translated, it gives CASSPRDRLNTEAFF.